This T cell receptor (beta chain) came from a study of HIV-infected patients and healthy controls (dated by TCRdb to between 2013 and 2015). In terms of the full investigation: The study tested whether deep TCR repertoire sequencing of HIV patients' small blood samples could capture immune perturbation and reconstitution. Overall study results and their limits: In the study, no determination of donor HLA types was made. By Jaccard index and by the count of highly shared sequences, healthy controls shared more CDR3s between individuals than HIV+ patients did. The dynamics of distinct T-cell subpopulations could not be separated, and sequencing depth was restricted, because whole blood was used. Eight alpha and eight beta V genes showed significantly different mean usage between HIV-infected patients and controls. During therapy, a significant decrease in frequency was seen for HIV-associated CDR3s, whereas no significant change was found for CMV-associated CDR3s, although most of them became more frequent. The observed differences in diversity were not explained by the slight differences in age and sex profiles between the study cohorts. Alpha-beta chain pairing was not determined in the samples. HIV-infected repertoires showed significantly elevated mean Gini indices relative to controls, which possibly reflects oligoclonality. MAIT cell alpha-chain CDR3s were found at high frequency in healthy controls but were severely depleted in HIV+ repertoires. Compared with untreated HIV+ repertoires, healthy control repertoires had roughly threefold more distinct CDR3s and a higher Shannon diversity. The apparent post-therapy recovery of the Gini index in HIV-infected patients was not reproduced in size-matched repertoire data. Unequal numbers of distinct sequences between patients and controls complicated comparisons, and size-matching overweighted rare events from HIV-infected data. Processing was restricted to sixteen HIV-infected individuals, which the authors judged to be a major constraint on the generalizability of the findings.

Whole blood was used without cell fractionation, so the repertoire reflected all unsorted peripheral T cells. Ten uninfected healthy donors were sampled as controls, and two fifths of these ten donors were sampled twice two to three months apart. For RNA extraction, an approximately 2.6 ml sample of peripheral blood was drawn into Tempus tubes. The TURBO-DNase kit was used to remove leftover genomic DNA, and GLOBINclear was used to deplete globin mRNA. This clonotype was detected many times. Its antigen remains undetermined. One base away there is no much larger clone; base qualities are not given. The germline V gene (reference sequence) gives CDR1 as MNHEY and CDR2 as SMNVEV. The CDR3 numbers 17 residues from cysteine through phenylalanine. Only the CDR3 DNA is retained, 51 bases long and in frame from the first base. V ends up 0 bases short and J 2 bases short, with an unmatched junction base count of 8.

Using SuperScript III with primers targeting the alpha and beta constant regions, around 530 ng of RNA was reverse transcribed. Separate alpha and beta chain libraries were generated by chain-specific third strand synthesis with multiplexing indices. The protocol used a single primer pair to amplify all rearrangements within a chain, which avoided primer bias, and attached molecular barcodes to each cDNA molecule. T4 RNA Ligase 1 joined purified cDNA to a 5' RACE adapter that carried a random hexamer and the SP2 sequencing primer site. Second strand synthesis was performed with Phusion polymerase and primed from the SP2 site, and slow temperature ramps were applied to favor optimal annealing. Each molecule's 12-nucleotide barcode consisted of two random hexamer sequences, both added before amplification and joined together. P5 and P7 adapter elements plus a second index were added in a short first PCR, which was followed by a roughly 24-cycle amplification PCR with P5s and P7 primers. The libraries went through 27 PCR cycles in total, were quantified on a Qubit, were sized on a Bioanalyzer, and were diluted to around 4 nM. Normalized libraries were sequenced on an Illumina MiSeq with 2 x 250 paired-end kits. Reverse transcription reactions underwent purification over MinElute columns, with elution into around 9.4 ul Tris-Cl. The adapter ligations were run for around 25 hours at 16 degrees C, and AMPure XP beads at a 1:1 ratio were afterwards used to clean them. For the original study's pipeline: A modified Decombinator processed the demultiplexed FASTQ files and output V, J, insert and barcode information. Any sequence that shared a barcode yet differed from the dominant sequence was discarded as an error, and the number of original cDNA molecules was estimated by counting barcodes clustered at Levenshtein distance 3. Downstream analyses used R packages ineq, vegan, igraph and RCytoscape, with IMGT nomenclature and CDR3 definitions. V gene usage was computed over distinct sequences, each TCR counted once to avoid skew from clonal expansion. Similarity networks connected unique CDR3 amino acid sequences within a donor whenever two sequences differed by a single Levenshtein edit. Published HIV-specific CDR3s (around 90 alpha, several hundred beta) and CMV-specific CDR3s (roughly 12 alpha, over 250 beta) were compiled and searched for in the repertoires. Random subsampling to size-matched repertoires demonstrated that the decreased diversity in patients did not result from their lower sequence numbers. TCRdb passed the public sequencing reads through fastp at Q25 and MiXCR, retaining productive beta sequences. Rows merge per CDR3 protein into single entries with the most common DNA and genes. What appears here as the V and J calls and clone size reflects TCRdb's work, not the paper's. This sample holds roughly 20,000 distinct CDR3 sequences; over 9% were observed only once. The biggest ten clones account for around 10% of the sample.

The TCR comes from an adult in good health. Here the chain combines TRBV27 and TRBJ2-3, and 7 junctional nucleotides match TRBD2. Sequenced input: blood. The CDR3 amino acid sequence is: CASSLSIAGVITDTQYF. The nucleotides read TGTGCCAGCAGTTTATCTATAGCGGGCGTGATCACAGATACGCAGTATTTT.